This T cell receptor (beta chain) was captured by sequencing in a study of neurological immune-mediated disorders. General study findings and limits: The multiple sclerosis repertoire cluster was not associated with any clinical or MRI feature, with the authors stating that larger cohorts are needed.

TCRdb independently ran MiXCR on the 5' RACE reads; one entry per CDR3 protein. The sample shows roughly 62,000 distinct CDR3 sequences, less than 6% of them seen only once. This clonotype was detected many times. What it recognizes is unknown. The receptor's source is a woman in her 50s with multiple sclerosis. The sequenced material came from PBMCs.

CDR3 DNA sequence: TGCGCCAGCAGCCAAGTTGCCGAATTCTACGAGCAGTACTTC. Its translation: CASSQVAEFYEQYF. The chain uses TRBV4-1 and TRBJ2-7; D is ambiguous. V gave up 1 base and J gave up 3 bases, with 10 bases separating them. The CDR3 is 14 amino acids. CDR1 is MGHRA, CDR2 YSYEKL, per germline.